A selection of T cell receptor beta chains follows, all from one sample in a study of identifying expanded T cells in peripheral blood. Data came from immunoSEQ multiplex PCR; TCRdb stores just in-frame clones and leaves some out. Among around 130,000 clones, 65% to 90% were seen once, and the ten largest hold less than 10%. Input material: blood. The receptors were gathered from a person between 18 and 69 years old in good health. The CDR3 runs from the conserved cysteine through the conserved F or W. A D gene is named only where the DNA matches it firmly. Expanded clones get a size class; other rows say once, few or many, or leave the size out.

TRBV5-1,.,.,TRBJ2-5,CASSPRDTQGETQYF,TGCGCCAGCAGCCCCCGGGACACCCAAGGAGAGACCCAGTACTTC
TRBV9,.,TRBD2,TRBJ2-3,CASSVSSGGAFDTQYF,TGTGCCAGCAGCGTGTCCAGCGGGGGGGCGTTCGATACGCAGTATTTT
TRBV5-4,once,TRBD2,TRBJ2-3,CASTPEAGEPDTQYF,TGTGCCAGCACCCCAGAGGCGGGAGAACCAGATACGCAGTATTTT
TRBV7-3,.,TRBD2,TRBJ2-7,CASSLTSGPSYEQYF,TGTGCCAGCAGCTTAACTAGCGGGCCTTCCTACGAGCAGTACTTC
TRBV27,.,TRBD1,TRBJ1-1,CASSLKTGVRAEAFF,TGTGCCAGCAGTTTAAAGACAGGGGTTCGTGCTGAAGCTTTCTTT
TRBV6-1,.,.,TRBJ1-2,CASSGYRDYGYTF,TGTGCCAGCAGTGGATACAGGGACTATGGCTACACCTTC
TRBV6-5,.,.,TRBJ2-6,CASSYAPEANVLTF,TGTGCCAGCAGTTACGCCCCTGAGGCCAACGTCCTGACTTTC
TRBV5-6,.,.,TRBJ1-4,CASSWIRGRTNEKLFF,TGTGCCAGCAGCTGGATCAGGGGTCGGACTAATGAAAAACTGTTTTTT
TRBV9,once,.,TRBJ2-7,CASSSEGNEQYF,TGTGCCAGCAGCTCGGAGGGGAACGAGCAGTACTTC
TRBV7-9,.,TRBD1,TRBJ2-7,CASSPGQGLYEQYF,TGTGCCAGCAGCCCGGGACAGGGGCTCTACGAGCAGTACTTC
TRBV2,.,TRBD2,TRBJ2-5,CASSKQRDSETQYF,TGTGCCAGCTCCAAACAGCGGGACTCAGAGACCCAGTACTTC
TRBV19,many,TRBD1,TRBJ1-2,CASSMVGQLFYGYTF,TGTGCCAGTAGTATGGTGGGACAGTTATTCTATGGCTACACCTTC
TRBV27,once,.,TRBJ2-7,CASSSPPGPYRRSSYEQYF,TGTGCCAGCAGTTCCCCCCCCGGCCCATACCGAAGGTCGTCCTACGAGCAGTACTTC
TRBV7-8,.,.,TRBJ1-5,CASSLEPGYSNQPQHF,TGTGCCAGCAGCTTAGAACCCGGTTATAGCAATCAGCCCCAGCATTTT
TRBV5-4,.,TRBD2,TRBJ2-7,CASSSAGGLSYEQYF,TGTGCCAGCAGCTCAGCGGGAGGGCTTTCCTACGAGCAGTACTTC